Reported below is one T cell receptor (beta chain). These data originate in a study of cytomegalovirus exposure and HLA in healthy donors. Both 60 Vbeta primers and 13 Jbeta primers went into the PCR. The data were produced by immunoSEQ multiplex PCR, yet TCRdb's version contains in-frame clones alone and is incomplete. The sample comprises more than 90,000 clones, roughly 83% of which are singletons, and 2.5% to 3% rests with the top ten. Germline values: CDR1 MDHEN, CDR2 SYDVKM. The length of the CDR3 is 15 residues. V shed 2 bases, J shed 6 bases, and the junction held 6 bases outside the gene matches.

The chain couples TRBV28 to TRBJ1-2; TRBD1 matches 10 bases. The TCR originated in a young woman in good health and CMV-seropositive. Sequenced input: PBMCs. CDR3 residues: CASSLLDRGQDGYTF. The CDR3 DNA sequence: TGTGCCAGCAGTTTACTTGACAGGGGGCAGGATGGCTACACCTTC.